The 9 T cell receptor beta chains listed next were all sequenced from one sample in a study of monozygotic twins with inflammatory bowel disease. From its re-call of the 5' RACE reads, TCRdb lists each CDR3 protein once, without DNA. This repertoire comprises 330,000 or so distinct CDR3 sequences; its ten largest clones make up approximately 2%. The sequencing sample was made of blood. All receptors come from a human donor with ulcerative colitis or Crohn's disease, or a healthy co-twin of an affected twin (not recorded which).

The chain uses TRBV7-9 and TRBJ2-3. The CDR3 totals 14 residues. CDR1 SEHNR and CDR2 FQNEAQ come from the germline V gene (reference sequence). CDR3 protein: CASSVSGTTDTQYF. Drawing the rest from reference TRBV7-9 and TRBJ2-3, the complete variable domain is DTGVSQNPRHKITKRGQNVTFRCDPISEHNRLYWYRQTLGQGPEFLTYFQNEAQLEKSRLLSDRFSAERPKGSFSTLEIQRTEQGDSAMYLCASSVSGTTDTQYFGPGTRLTVL.

V usage is TRBV28 and J usage is TRBJ1-2; the D call of TRBD1 rests on TCRdb alone, since no DNA is present to check it. The CDR3 sequence is 15 residues long. Germline CDR1 is MDHEN and CDR2 is SYDVKM. The CDR3 loop is CASSLRHRGPRVYTF.

Here the CDR3 reads CASSIIRENEQFF. The chain combines TRBV2 with TRBJ2-1; with no DNA, the TCRdb D assignment of TRBD1 cannot be verified. CDR3 length: 13 residues. CDR1 SNHLY and CDR2 FYNNEI come from the germline V gene.

The genes are TRBV5-1 and TRBJ1-4; TCRdb designates TRBD1, a call that cannot be tested without DNA. The CDR3 runs 15 residues. Germline assignment: CDR1 SGHRS and CDR2 YFSETQ. The CDR3 spells CASSLTGTGAEKLFF. The full variable domain, completed using reference TRBV5-1 and TRBJ1-4, is KAGVTQTPRYLIKTRGQQVTLSCSPISGHRSVSWYQQTPGQGLQFLFEYFSETQRNKGNFPGRFSGRQFSNSRSEMNVSTLELGDSALYLCASSLTGTGAEKLFFGSGTQLSVL.

This sequence joins TRBV5-1 and TRBJ2-1; the TCRdb call, TRBD1, lacks DNA for checking. CDR1 SGHRS and CDR2 YFSETQ come from the germline V gene. The CDR3 covers 13 residues. This CDR3 reads CASYRASGNEQFF.

This sequence joins TRBV15 and TRBJ2-2. Per the germline V gene, CDR1 is LNHNV and CDR2 is YYDKDF (reference sequence). The CDR3 extends over 13 amino acids. This chain's CDR3 is CATRNSETGELFF. Full variable domain (rest looked up from reference TRBV15 and TRBJ2-2): DAMVIQNPRYQVTQFGKPVTLSCSQTLNHNVMYWYQQKSSQAPKLLFHYYDKDFNNEADTPDNFQSRRPNTSFCFLDIRSPGLGDTAMYLCATRNSETGELFFGEGSRLTVL.

The chain uses TRBV24-1 and TRBJ2-3. There are 12 residues in the CDR3. Germline V gene data show CDR1 as KGHDR and CDR2 as SFDVKD. The CDR3 spells CATGISTDTQYF.

This chain uses TRBV5-1 with TRBJ2-1; as DNA is missing, the TRBD2 call by TCRdb cannot be tested. CDR3 size: 15 residues. CDR1 is SGHRS and CDR2 is YFSETQ in the germline V gene. The CDR3 is CASSLVTSGMNEQFF.

V gene TRBV29-1 combines with J gene TRBJ2-7; TCRdb lists TRBD1, though no DNA is available to test this call. CDR1 and CDR2 from the germline V gene are SQVTM and ANQGSEA. The CDR3 is made up of 12 amino acids. CDR3 protein: CSVFGGLDEQYF.